Sequencing of this T cell receptor beta chain was carried out in a study of shared clonotypes between healthy human individuals. General study results and limits: Rarefaction gave evidence that sorted-subset sequencing remained incomplete despite large depth. Limited genetic and exposure-history diversity came from having few donors.

Replicate PCRs for sorted subsets used approximately 220 ng DNA; this equaled 25,000 to 30,000 T cell genomes. The data were produced by immunoSEQ multiplex PCR, yet TCRdb's version contains in-frame clones alone and is incomplete. The sample yields about 2.5 million clones, approximately 90% seen once. Germline V CDR1 and CDR2: SGHDT, YYEEEE. V shed 3 bases and J 3 bases; nucleotides not matched to a gene: 3. The CDR3 covers 14 residues. A note on this clone: Its antigen is currently unknown.

This clonotype originated in a man between 18 and 35 years old in good health. Some clones in this sample may be carry-over from other donors' samples. The chain combines TRBV5-6 with TRBJ2-5; 9 nucleotides line up with TRBD2. Sequencing input: naive CD4+ T cells from PBMCs. Subset: CD45RA+ positively selected. Written as DNA, the CDR3 is TGTGCCAGCAGCTGGACTAGCGCCGAAGAGACCCAGTACTTC. Translated, it gives CASSWTSAEETQYF.